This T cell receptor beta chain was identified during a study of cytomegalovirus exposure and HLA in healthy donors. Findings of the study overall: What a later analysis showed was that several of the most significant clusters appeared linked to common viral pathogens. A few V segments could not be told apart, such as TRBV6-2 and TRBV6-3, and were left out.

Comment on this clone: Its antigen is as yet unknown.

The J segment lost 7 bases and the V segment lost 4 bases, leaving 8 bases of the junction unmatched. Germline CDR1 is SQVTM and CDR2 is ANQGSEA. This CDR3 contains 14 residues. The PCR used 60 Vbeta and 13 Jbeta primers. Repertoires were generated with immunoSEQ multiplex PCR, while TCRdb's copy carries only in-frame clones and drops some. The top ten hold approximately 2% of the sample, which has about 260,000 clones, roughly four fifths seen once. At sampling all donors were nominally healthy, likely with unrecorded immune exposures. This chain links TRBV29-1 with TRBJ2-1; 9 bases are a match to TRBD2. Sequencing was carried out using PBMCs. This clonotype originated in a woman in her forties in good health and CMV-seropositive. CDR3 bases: TGCAGCGTTGGGGTACTAGCGGGTACTAATGAGCAGTTCTTC. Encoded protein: CSVGVLAGTNEQFF.